Listed below are T cell receptor beta chains from one sample, sequenced in a study of cytomegalovirus exposure and HLA in healthy donors. Here immunoSEQ multiplex PCR was the method, and the copy in TCRdb shows in-frame clones only, minus some. The sample holds 160,000 or so clones; 60% to 80% are singletons and the top ten take over 1.1%. The material sequenced was PBMCs. The receptor set was obtained from a male donor in good health and CMV-seronegative. The CDR3 runs from the conserved cysteine through the conserved F or W. Each record gives: clone size, D gene, J gene, V gene, CDR3 DNA, CDR3 protein. The D gene is left open where the match is weak. Not all rows give a size; the values are once, few, many and, for expanded clones, a class.

>NA|NA|TRBJ1-3|TRBV4-2
TGTGCCAGCAGCCAATCTATCGGAAACACCATATATTTT
CASSQSIGNTIYF
>NA|TRBD1|TRBJ1-2|TRBV5-4
TGTGCCAGCAGCAAGACAGGGCAGGAGTATGGCTACACCTTC
CASSKTGQEYGYTF
>NA|NA|TRBJ2-3|TRBV19
TGTGCCAGTAGTACGGGGACACGGCGAGGCACAGATACGCAGTATTTT
CASSTGTRRGTDTQYF
>NA|TRBD1|TRBJ1-2|TRBV7-9
TGCGCCAGCAGCCGAGACAGGGAATATGGCTACACCTTC
CASSRDREYGYTF
>NA|NA|TRBJ2-2|TRBV7-2
TGTGCCAGCAGCTTAGAGGGACATAACACCGGGGAGCTGTTTTTT
CASSLEGHNTGELFF
>NA|NA|TRBJ2-1|TRBV7-2
TGTGCCAGCAGCCCAAGTACAGGGTACCTAAACAATGAGCAGTTCTTC
CASSPSTGYLNNEQFF
>NA|TRBD1|TRBJ1-2|TRBV5-5
TGTGCCAGCAGCGAAGGACAGGGGGTTGGCTACACCTTC
CASSEGQGVGYTF
>NA|NA|TRBJ1-4|TRBV19
TGTGCCAGTACAATAGGCGGGCAGATCGGTGGAAAACTGTTTTTT
CASTIGGQIGGKLFF
>NA|NA|TRBJ1-3|TRBV9
TGTGCCAGCAGCTCAAACAGCGGCTCTGGAAACACCATATATTTT
CASSSNSGSGNTIYF
>NA|TRBD1|TRBJ1-2|TRBV10-3
TGTGCCATCAGTGAGGGGGACAGGGCCTATGGCTACACCTTC
CAISEGDRAYGYTF
>once|TRBD1|TRBJ2-2|TRBV19
TGTGCCAGTAGTATTAAGACAGGGGGCGATTTTAACGGGGAGCTGTTTTTT
CASSIKTGGDFNGELFF
>few|NA|TRBJ1-2|TRBV25-1
TGTGCCAGCAGGCAGGCAACTAACTATGGCTACACCTTC
CASRQATNYGYTF
>NA|NA|TRBJ1-2|TRBV18
TGTGCCAGCTCACCGGACGGGGTATTAGGCTACACCTTC
CASSPDGVLGYTF
>NA|TRBD1|TRBJ2-1|TRBV5-1
TGCGCCAGCAGCTTGGATGGTAGGGGGCAACTGAGTGAGCAGTTCTTC
CASSLDGRGQLSEQFF
>NA|TRBD1|TRBJ2-5|TRBV9
TGTGCCAGCAGCGTAGAAGGGGGCGTTTGGGGAGAGACCCAGTACTTC
CASSVEGGVWGETQYF
>NA|TRBD2|TRBJ2-1|TRBV7-9
TGTGCCAGCAGCCAATTGGGAGCGGGGGGGAACAATGAGCAGTTCTTC
CASSQLGAGGNNEQFF
>NA|NA|TRBJ2-2|TRBV5-4
TGTGCCAGCAGCTCCGGGGGGCCACTTACCGGGGAGCTGTTTTTT
CASSSGGPLTGELFF
>few|NA|TRBJ2-5|TRBV6-5
TGTGCCAGCAGTTTACTAGTATCGGAGACCCAGTACTTC
CASSLLVSETQYF
>NA|TRBD2|TRBJ2-7|TRBV7-2
TGTGCCAGCAGCTTATCTAGCGGGAGGGGTGGGGAGCAGTACTTC
CASSLSSGRGGEQYF
>NA|TRBD2|TRBJ2-1|TRBV14
TGTGCCAGCAGCCAAGTTGCGGGGGGGCGCAATGAGCAGTTCTTC
CASSQVAGGRNEQFF
>once|TRBD1|TRBJ1-6|TRBV19
TGTGCCAGTAGTATTTCACAGGGGTGGAATAATTCACCCCTCCACTTT
CASSISQGWNNSPLHF
>NA|NA|TRBJ2-3|TRBV28
TGTGCCAGCAGGGCTAGCGGCACAGATACGCAGTATTTT
CASRASGTDTQYF
>NA|TRBD1|TRBJ2-5|TRBV6-6
TGTGCCAGCAGTCGACAGGGGGGCCAAGAGACCCAGTACTTC
CASSRQGGQETQYF
>few|NA|TRBJ2-7|TRBV6-5
TGTGCCAGCAGCCCCCCGTACGGAGTGAGAGAGCAGTACTTC
CASSPPYGVREQYF
>NA|TRBD2|TRBJ2-3|TRBV10-3
TGTGCCATCAGTGACAGGAGGACTAGCGGGAGCAGGGGCACAGATACGCAGTATTTT
CAISDRRTSGSRGTDTQYF
>NA|TRBD1|TRBJ1-4|TRBV2
TGTGCCAGCAGTGAACCGGGACAGGGGAATGAAAAACTGTTTTTT
CASSEPGQGNEKLFF
>NA|TRBD2|TRBJ2-7|TRBV6-5
TGTGCCAGCAGTCGGACTAGCGGGACCTACGAGCAGTACTTC
CASSRTSGTYEQYF
>NA|NA|TRBJ2-1|TRBV7-8
TGTGCCAGCAGCTTCTACTCCTACAATGAGCAGTTCTTC
CASSFYSYNEQFF
>NA|NA|TRBJ1-5|TRBV7-2
TGTGCCAGCAGCTTTGACGGGAATCAGCCCCAGCATTTT
CASSFDGNQPQHF
>few|NA|TRBJ2-7|TRBV7-9
TGTGCCAGCAGCTCTTCGGTCGAGCAGTACTTC
CASSSSVEQYF
>NA|TRBD1|TRBJ2-3|TRBV7-9
TGTGCCAGCAGCTTAGACAGGGGGCGGACAGATACGCAGTATTTT
CASSLDRGRTDTQYF
>NA|TRBD2|TRBJ2-1|TRBV7-3
TGTGCCAGCAGTTTAGCGGGGGGCCGCTACAATGAGCAGTTCTTC
CASSLAGGRYNEQFF
>NA|NA|TRBJ2-7|TRBV4-3
TGCGCCAGCAGCCAAGGAACGGGGAGGGAGCAGTACTTC
CASSQGTGREQYF
>NA|NA|TRBJ2-3|TRBV4-1
TGCGCCAGCAGCCAGCAACAGAGCACAGATACGCAGTATTTT
CASSQQQSTDTQYF
>NA|NA|TRBJ2-5|TRBV30
TGTGCCTGGAGTGTACGGGGAAGGGAGACCCAGTACTTC
CAWSVRGRETQYF
>NA|NA|TRBJ1-6|TRBV18
TGTGCCAGCTCATCGGATAATTCACCCCTCCACTTT
CASSSDNSPLHF
>NA|NA|TRBJ2-7|TRBV15
TGTGCCACCAGCGAGGTTAGGGGTCCCTACGAGCAGTACTTC
CATSEVRGPYEQYF
>NA|TRBD2|TRBJ2-1|TRBV5-1
TGCGCCAGCAGCTTGGAACTAGCGGGGAATGAGCAGTTCTTC
CASSLELAGNEQFF
>NA|TRBD1|TRBJ1-1|TRBV5-1
TGCGCCAGCAGCCCCGACAGGGGAGAAGCTTTCTTT
CASSPDRGEAFF
>NA|TRBD2|TRBJ2-2|TRBV13
TGTGCCAGCAGAGTCCTAGCGGGGGCCGGGGAGCTGTTTTTT
CASRVLAGAGELFF
>NA|NA|TRBJ2-7|TRBV15
TGTGCCACCAGCAGAGGTAGCCAGGGCTACGAGCAGTACTTC
CATSRGSQGYEQYF
>NA|TRBD1|TRBJ1-5|TRBV4-1
TGCGCCAGCAGCCAATCGGGACAGGGTAATCAGCCCCAGCATTTT
CASSQSGQGNQPQHF
>NA|TRBD2|TRBJ2-3|TRBV27
TGTGCCAGCAGTTTCGGACTAGTTCTTGGGGATACGCAGTATTTT
CASSFGLVLGDTQYF
>NA|TRBD2|TRBJ2-1|TRBV7-8
TGTGCCAGCTCCCCATCGGGTGCGGGAGAGGAGCAGTTCTTC
CASSPSGAGEEQFF
>NA|NA|TRBJ2-5|TRBV13
TGTGCCAGCAGCTTAGGCCTCGTGACCGGGAGCGGACGAGGGAAAGAGACCCAGTACTTC
CASSLGLVTGSGRGKETQYF
>NA|TRBD1|TRBJ1-1|TRBV28
TGTGCCAGCAGGGGGGGACAGGGGATGGTAGGGACTGAAGCTTTCTTT
CASRGGQGMVGTEAFF
>NA|TRBD2|TRBJ2-5|TRBV5-1
TGCGCCAGCAGCTTGCAAGCGGGAGGGCGCCAAGAGACCCAGTACTTC
CASSLQAGGRQETQYF
>NA|TRBD2|TRBJ2-7|TRBV4-2
TGTGCCAGCAGCCAAGAAGGGACTAGCGGGAGTTACGAGCAGTACTTC
CASSQEGTSGSYEQYF
>NA|NA|TRBJ2-5|TRBV28
TGTGCCAGCAGTTCTATGAGAGAAGAGACCCAGTACTTC
CASSSMREETQYF
>NA|TRBD1|TRBJ2-1|TRBV19
TGTGCCAGTAGGATACAGGGGGCGTCCTACAATGAGCAGTTCTTC
CASRIQGASYNEQFF
>NA|TRBD1|TRBJ1-2|TRBV29-1
TGCAGCGTTAAGACAGGGATTAACTGTGGCTACACCTTC
CSVKTGINCGYTF
>NA|NA|TRBJ2-7|TRBV7-9
TGTGCCAGCAGCTTAGGTCGGGGCTACGAGCAGTACTTC
CASSLGRGYEQYF